A single sample is the source of the 5 T cell receptor beta chains below, sequenced in a study of blood T cell repertoires in COVID-19 (dated by TCRdb to about 2020). The library was prepared using the immunoSEQ multiplex PCR assay. Here the immuneACCESS table is served through TCRdb, limited to in-frame sequences with V and J called. Missing clones are a known gap in these copies; in checked studies unresolved V genes cover under half, and the rest lacks a known reason. The sample contains fewer than 250,000 clones, just over 85% of them found a single time. Together, the top ten hold around 4% of the sample. Sequenced material: PBMCs or T cells enriched from blood (not recorded which). All receptors derive from a woman in her forties with acute COVID-19.

V and J are TRBV2 and TRBJ2-1, with 12 bases matching TRBD2. The CDR3 loop spans 15 amino acids. Germline lookup yields CDR1 SNHLY and CDR2 FYNNEI. Unmatched junction bases numbered 8, after V lost 6 bases and J lost 8 bases. Written as DNA, the CDR3 is TGTGCCAGCAGACCCGGACTAGCGGGGTTGGATGAGCAGTTCTTC. Translating it yields CASRPGLAGLDEQFF.

This chain links TRBV27 with TRBJ1-1; D possibly corresponds to TRBD1 (5 bases). Trimming left V 4 bases short and J 1 base short, with 13 bases between. The CDR3 length is 15 residues. Germline CDR1 reads MNHEY; CDR2 reads SMNVEV (reference sequence). The CDR3 DNA reads TGTGCCAGCAGTTCCCTCCAGGGATCGAACACTGAAGCTTTCTTT. This gives the protein CASSSLQGSNTEAFF.

V gene TRBV4-1 combines with J gene TRBJ1-2; a weak D match, TRBD1 (5 bases). This CDR3 spans 14 amino acids. Trimming stripped 0 bases from V and 8 bases from J, with 13 bases between. The germline V gene has CDR1 MGHRA and CDR2 YSYEKL. CDR3 in amino acids: CASSQDRGVKGYTF. The DNA of the CDR3 is TGCGCCAGCAGCCAAGATCGGGGGGTTAAGGGCTACACCTTC.

As concerns this clone: The junction shows a germline mismatch at one end, possibly a read error. This sequence joins TRBV5-1 and TRBJ2-1; D remains unclear. CDR1 and CDR2 (germline): SGHRS, YFSETQ. CDR3 size: 12 residues. The DNA for the CDR3 is TGCGCCAGCAGCTTGGAACCACAGTCGTCCGTCTTC. Translation: CASSLEPQSSVF.

This chain connects TRBV28 to TRBJ1-2, with 8 positions matching TRBD1. The CDR3 covers 15 residues. CDR1 and CDR2 (germline): MDHEN, SYDVKM. V lost 6 bases to trimming and J lost 4 bases; unmatched junction nucleotides: 10. The CDR3 is CASSLGQGSTYGYTF. The CDR3 nucleotides read TGTGCCAGCAGCCTAGGACAGGGAAGTACCTATGGCTACACCTTC.